This T cell receptor beta chain originates from a study (dated by TCRdb to about 2015). Regarding the complete study: The study tested whether tumor-infiltrating Tregs in breast cancer are recruited from blood Tregs or converted in situ from other CD4+ T cell subsets.

Study-level results and caveats: Validation in the larger cohort was restricted to a single TCR beta V-J rearrangement rather than whole repertoires. The greatest overlap of tumor-infiltrating Treg TCR alpha and beta sequences was with tumor naive CD4+ T cells, followed next by blood naive CD4+ T cells. Tumor memory CD4+ T cell TCR gene usage clustered with blood and lymph node memory CD4+ cells and lymph node naive CD4+ cells.

Memory CD4+ T cells were isolated as CD4+CD45RO+CD25- cells. Tregs, naive and memory CD4+ T cells from tumor, blood and ipsilateral draining lymph nodes of five breast cancer patients underwent full-length TCR alpha and beta sequencing. Tumor tissue, along with lymph nodes from ipsilateral axillary dissection, was perfused with PBS, minced, and then digested using collagenase I and hyaluronidase. Ficoll density gradient centrifugation was used to isolate mononuclear cells from lymph nodes or from about 50 ml of peripheral blood. Sorted cell populations were confirmed by FACS to exceed 90% purity. Comments on this clonotype: Its recognized antigen is unknown. No quality values exist for individual bases; no much larger clone is one base distant.

Full-length TCR variable regions were amplified by 5' RACE PCR with constant-region reverse primers, and semi-nested PCR with Nested Universal Primer A was subsequently performed. Using the ReliaPrep RNA Cell Miniprep System, total RNA was extracted, and the SMARTer RACE 5'/3' Kit was then used to reverse transcribe the RNA into 5'RACE-ready cDNA. Multiplex adaptors were used to barcode full-length TCR alpha and beta libraries, and the barcoded libraries were sequenced on an Illumina MiSeq. Regarding the original processing steps: For each of nine subset-tissue groups, sequencing data from the five patients were pooled, and the groups were compared by unsupervised clustering of TCR gene usage. Repertoire similarity was calculated with the Morisita-Horn index, weighting shared sequences by their contribution to each repertoire. TCRdb's own reprocessing of the public reads used fastp at Q25 and MiXCR and kept productive beta chains. Identical CDR3 proteins give one entry, which carries the most common genes and DNA. TCRdb, not the original authors, processed these V and J calls. For this sample the table gives approximately 41,000 distinct CDR3 sequences, of which 29% were detected only once. 3.7% of the sample is taken by the ten largest.

The sequence came from a female donor with breast cancer. Source material: memory CD4+ T cells sorted from a lymph node. The intended sense of this specimen's cell subset or site label: memory CD4+ T cells, CD4+CD45RO+CD25-.

The DNA sequence reads TGTGCCAGCAGCCGGGGTCTTCGCGAGCAGTACTTC. The encoded protein is CASSRGLREQYF. The rearranged segments are TRBV7-9 and TRBJ2-7; the D segment could be TRBD2, given 5 matching bases. The CDR1 and CDR2 encoded by the germline V gene (reference sequence) are SEHNR and FQNEAQ. V lost 5 bases and J lost 6 bases; the stretch between them is 11 bases long. Reading from cysteine to phenylalanine, the CDR3 counts 12 amino acids. The only DNA kept is the CDR3, 36 bases in frame from the first base.